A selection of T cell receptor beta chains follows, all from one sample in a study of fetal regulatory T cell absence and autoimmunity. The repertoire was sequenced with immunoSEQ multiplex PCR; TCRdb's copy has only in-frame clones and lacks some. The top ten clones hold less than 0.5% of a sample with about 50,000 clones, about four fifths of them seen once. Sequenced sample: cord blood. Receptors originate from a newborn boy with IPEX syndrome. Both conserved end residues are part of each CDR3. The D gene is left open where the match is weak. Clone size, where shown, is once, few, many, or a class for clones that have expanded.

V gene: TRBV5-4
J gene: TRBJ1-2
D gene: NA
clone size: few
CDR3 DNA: TGTGCCAGCAGCTTGGAAGTAATGGCAGGGGCTGGCTACACCTTC
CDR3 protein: CASSLEVMAGAGYTF

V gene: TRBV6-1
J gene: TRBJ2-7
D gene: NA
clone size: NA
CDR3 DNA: TGTGCCAGCAGTGAAGATACTTGGACAGTTAATGGCAACGAGCAGTACTTC
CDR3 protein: CASSEDTWTVNGNEQYF

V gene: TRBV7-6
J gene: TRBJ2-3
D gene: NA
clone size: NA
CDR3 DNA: TGTGCCAGCAGCTTACAGGGGGGAATGTCAGATACGCAGTATTTT
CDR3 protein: CASSLQGGMSDTQYF

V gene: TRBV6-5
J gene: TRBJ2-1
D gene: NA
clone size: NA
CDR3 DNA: TGTGCCAGCAGTTACTCGGGTACTGAGCAGTTCTTC
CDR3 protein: CASSYSGTEQFF

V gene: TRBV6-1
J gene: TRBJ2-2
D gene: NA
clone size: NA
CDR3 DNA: TGTGCCAGCGCCATGCTAGCAGCGAACACCGGGGAGCTGTTTTTT
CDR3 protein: CASAMLAANTGELFF

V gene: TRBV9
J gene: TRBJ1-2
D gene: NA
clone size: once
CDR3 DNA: TGTGCCAGCAGCGAGGACAGCGGTTATGGCTACACCTTC
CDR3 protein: CASSEDSGYGYTF

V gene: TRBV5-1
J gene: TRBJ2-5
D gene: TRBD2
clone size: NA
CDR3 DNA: TGCGCCAGCAGCTTGGGACTAGCGGGGGGGCAAGAGACCCAGTACTTC
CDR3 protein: CASSLGLAGGQETQYF

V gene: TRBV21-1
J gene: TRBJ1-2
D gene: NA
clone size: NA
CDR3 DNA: TGTGCCAGCAGCACCTTACACATTTATGGCTACACCTTC
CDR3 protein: CASSTLHIYGYTF

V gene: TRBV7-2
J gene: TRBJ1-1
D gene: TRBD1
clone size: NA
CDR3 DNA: TGTGCCAGCAGCAATCCGGGACAGGGGGCCCACACTGAAGCTTTCTTT
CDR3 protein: CASSNPGQGAHTEAFF

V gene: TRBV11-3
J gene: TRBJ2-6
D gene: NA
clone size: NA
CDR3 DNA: TGTGCCAGCAGCTTAACCCCCTCCAAGGCTGGGGCCAACGTCCTGACTTTC
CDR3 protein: CASSLTPSKAGANVLTF

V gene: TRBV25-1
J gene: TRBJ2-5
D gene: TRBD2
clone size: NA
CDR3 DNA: TGTGCCAGCAGTCCACTAGCGGGAAAGGGGAGTGAGACCCAGTACTTC
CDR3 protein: CASSPLAGKGSETQYF

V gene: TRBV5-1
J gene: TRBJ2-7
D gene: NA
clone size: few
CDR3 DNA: TGCGCCAGCAGCTTGGTCGGGAGTACCCACGAGCAGTACTTC
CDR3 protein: CASSLVGSTHEQYF

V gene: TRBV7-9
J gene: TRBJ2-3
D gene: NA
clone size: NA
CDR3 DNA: TGTGCCAGCAGCTTAGGTGGGAGGGATACGCAGTATTTT
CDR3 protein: CASSLGGRDTQYF

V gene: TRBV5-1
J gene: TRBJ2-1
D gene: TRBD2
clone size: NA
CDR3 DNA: TGCGCCAGCAGCTTGGGTGTAGCGGGAGGGGATGAGCAGTTCTTC
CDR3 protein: CASSLGVAGGDEQFF

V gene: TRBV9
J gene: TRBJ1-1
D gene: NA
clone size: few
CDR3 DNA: TGTGCCAGCAGCACCCCTCGGGACACTGAAGCTTTCTTT
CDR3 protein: CASSTPRDTEAFF

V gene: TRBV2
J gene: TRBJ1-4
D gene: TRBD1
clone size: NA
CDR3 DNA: TGTGCCAGCAGTGGGGACAGGGGGGCTAATGAAAAACTGTTTTTT
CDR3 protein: CASSGDRGANEKLFF

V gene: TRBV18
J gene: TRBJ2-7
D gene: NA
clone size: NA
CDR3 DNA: TGTGCCAGCTCGCCGACTAGGAAGGACGAGCAGTACTTC
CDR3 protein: CASSPTRKDEQYF

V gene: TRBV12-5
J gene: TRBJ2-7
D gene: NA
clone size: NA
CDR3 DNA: TGTGCTAGTGGAGATGGGGACGAGCAGTACTTC
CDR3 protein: CASGDGDEQYF

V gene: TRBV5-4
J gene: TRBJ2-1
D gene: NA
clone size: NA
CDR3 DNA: TGTGCCAGCAGCTTCGGACATAGCTCCTACAATGAGCAGTTCTTC
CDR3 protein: CASSFGHSSYNEQFF

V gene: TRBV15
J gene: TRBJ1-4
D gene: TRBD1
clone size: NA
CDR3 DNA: TGTGCCACCAGCACACCCCAGGGGGCGACCGAAAAACTGTTTTTT
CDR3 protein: CATSTPQGATEKLFF

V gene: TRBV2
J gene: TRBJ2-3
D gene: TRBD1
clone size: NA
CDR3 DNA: TGTGCCAGCAATGCGCAAGGGGGCGCGACAGATACGCAGTATTTT
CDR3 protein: CASNAQGGATDTQYF

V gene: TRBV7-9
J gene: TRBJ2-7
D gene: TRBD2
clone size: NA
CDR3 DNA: TGTGCCAGCAGCTCTGGCGGGGGATCCTACGAGCAGTACTTC
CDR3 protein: CASSSGGGSYEQYF

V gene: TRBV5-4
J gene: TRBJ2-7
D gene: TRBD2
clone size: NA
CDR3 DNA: TGTGCCAGCAGCTTGGCTAGCGGGGCCTACGAGCAGTACTTC
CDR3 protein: CASSLASGAYEQYF

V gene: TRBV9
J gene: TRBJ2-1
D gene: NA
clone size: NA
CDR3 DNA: TGTGCCAGCAGCGGACTAGCCTACAATGAGCAGTTCTTC
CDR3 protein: CASSGLAYNEQFF

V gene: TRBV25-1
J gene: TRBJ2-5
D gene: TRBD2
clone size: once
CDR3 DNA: TGTGCCAGCAGTGGGGGGGGAGCGGGTCGAGAGACCCAGTACTTC
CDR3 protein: CASSGGGAGRETQYF

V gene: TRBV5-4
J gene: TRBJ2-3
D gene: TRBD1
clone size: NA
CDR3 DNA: TGTGCCAGCAGCGGGGGACAGAACACAGATACGCAGTATTTT
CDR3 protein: CASSGGQNTDTQYF

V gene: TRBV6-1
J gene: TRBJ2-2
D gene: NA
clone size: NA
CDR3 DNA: TGTGCCACCCCGGGGCGCAGCGGGGAGCTGTTTTTT
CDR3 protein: CATPGRSGELFF

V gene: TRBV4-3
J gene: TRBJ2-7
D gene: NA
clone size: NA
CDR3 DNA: TGCGCCAGCAGCCAAGAGGCGGTCCAGTCCTACGAGCAGTACTTC
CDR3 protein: CASSQEAVQSYEQYF

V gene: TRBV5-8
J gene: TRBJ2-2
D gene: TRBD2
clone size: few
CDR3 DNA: TGTGCCAGCAGGCCCCGGGGGGTGACCGGGGAGCTGTTTTTT
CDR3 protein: CASRPRGVTGELFF

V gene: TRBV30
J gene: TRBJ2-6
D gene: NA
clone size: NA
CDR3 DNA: TGTGCCTGGAGTGTAAGCCGGAGCTCTGGGGCCAACGTCCTGACTTTC
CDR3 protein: CAWSVSRSSGANVLTF

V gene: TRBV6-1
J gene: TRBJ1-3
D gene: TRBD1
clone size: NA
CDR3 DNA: TGTGCCAGCAGTCTTACAGGGGAGTATGGAAACACCATATATTTT
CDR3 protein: CASSLTGEYGNTIYF

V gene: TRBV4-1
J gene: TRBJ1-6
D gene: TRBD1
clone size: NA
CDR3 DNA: TGCGCCAGCAGCCTGGACAGGGGAAGATCACCCCTCCACTTT
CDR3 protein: CASSLDRGRSPLHF

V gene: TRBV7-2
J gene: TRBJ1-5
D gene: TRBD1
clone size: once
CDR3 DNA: TGTGCCAGCAGCTTAATAGACAGGGGGCAGCCCCAGCATTTT
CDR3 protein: CASSLIDRGQPQHF

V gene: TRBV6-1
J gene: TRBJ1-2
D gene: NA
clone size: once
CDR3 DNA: TGTGCCAGCAGTGAAGCGACAGTCTATGGCTACACCTTC
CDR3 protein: CASSEATVYGYTF

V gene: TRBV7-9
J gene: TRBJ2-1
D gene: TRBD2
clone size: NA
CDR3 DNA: TGTGCCAGCAGCTTAGGAGAGGGACTAGCGGAAGACAATGAGCAGTTCTTC
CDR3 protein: CASSLGEGLAEDNEQFF

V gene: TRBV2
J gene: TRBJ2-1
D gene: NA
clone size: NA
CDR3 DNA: TGTGCCAGCAGAGTCGATCAGGACCACAATGAGCAGTTCTTC
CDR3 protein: CASRVDQDHNEQFF

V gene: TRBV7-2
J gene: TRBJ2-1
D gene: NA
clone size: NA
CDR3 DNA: TGTGCCAGCAGCCCCGCCGGGGGTAATGAGCAGTTCTTC
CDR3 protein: CASSPAGGNEQFF

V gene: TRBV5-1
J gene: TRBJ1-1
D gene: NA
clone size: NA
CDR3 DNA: TGCGCCAGCAGCTTCGATACAGGGAGCACTGAAGCTTTCTTT
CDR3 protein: CASSFDTGSTEAFF

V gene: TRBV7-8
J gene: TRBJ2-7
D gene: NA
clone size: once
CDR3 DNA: TGTGCCAGCAGCTCAACCCTTATGGGGGAAGGGGCCTACGAGCAGTACTTC
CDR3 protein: CASSSTLMGEGAYEQYF

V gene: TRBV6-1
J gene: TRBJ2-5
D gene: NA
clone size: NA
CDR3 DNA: TGTGCCAGCCGGGAGACACGCCACCAAGAGACCCAGTACTTC
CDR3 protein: CASRETRHQETQYF

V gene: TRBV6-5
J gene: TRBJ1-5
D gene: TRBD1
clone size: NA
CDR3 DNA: TGTGCCAGCAGTTTAGGACAGGCCAATCAGCCCCAGCATTTT
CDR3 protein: CASSLGQANQPQHF

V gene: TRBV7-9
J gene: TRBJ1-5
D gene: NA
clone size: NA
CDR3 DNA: TGTGCCAGCAGCTTAGGGGGGCCCCATCAGCCCCAGCATTTT
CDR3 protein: CASSLGGPHQPQHF

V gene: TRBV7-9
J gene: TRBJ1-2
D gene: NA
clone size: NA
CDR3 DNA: TGTGCCAGCAGCTTAGGCAGGCCCCGATCCTATGGCTACACCTTC
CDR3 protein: CASSLGRPRSYGYTF

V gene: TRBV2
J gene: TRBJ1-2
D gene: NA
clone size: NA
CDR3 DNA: TGTGCCAGCTTAGCAGGGCCCAGAAACTATGGCTACACCTTC
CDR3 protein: CASLAGPRNYGYTF

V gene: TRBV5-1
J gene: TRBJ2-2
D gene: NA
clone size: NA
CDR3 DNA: TGCGCCAGCAGCCCACCGGGAACCGGGGAGCTGTTTTTT
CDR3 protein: CASSPPGTGELFF

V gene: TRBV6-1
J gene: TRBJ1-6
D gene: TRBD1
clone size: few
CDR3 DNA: TGTGCCAGCAGTGTTGACAGGGGGCGGCCCTATAATTCACCCCTCCACTTT
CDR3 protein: CASSVDRGRPYNSPLHF

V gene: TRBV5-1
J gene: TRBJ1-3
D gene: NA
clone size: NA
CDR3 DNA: TGCGCCAGCAGCTTCACACCGACAGCATTCTCTGGAAACACCATATATTTT
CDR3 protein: CASSFTPTAFSGNTIYF

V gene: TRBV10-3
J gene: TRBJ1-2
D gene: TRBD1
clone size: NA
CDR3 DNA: TGTGCCATCAGTGAGTCGTCAGGGGGCGACTATGGCTACACCTTC
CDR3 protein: CAISESSGGDYGYTF

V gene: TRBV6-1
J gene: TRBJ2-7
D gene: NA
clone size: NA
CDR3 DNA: TGTGCCAGCAGTGAAATGGTTACCCCCGGGGACGAGCAGTACTTC
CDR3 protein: CASSEMVTPGDEQYF

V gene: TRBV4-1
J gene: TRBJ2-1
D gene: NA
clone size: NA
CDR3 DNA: TGCGCCAGCAGCCAAGCCTCGGGAGTACCCTACAATGAGCAGTTCTTC
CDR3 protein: CASSQASGVPYNEQFF

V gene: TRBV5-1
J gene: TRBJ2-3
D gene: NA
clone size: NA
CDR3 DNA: TGCGCCAGCAGCTTTCGAGACACCTATACGCAGTATTTT
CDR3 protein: CASSFRDTYTQYF

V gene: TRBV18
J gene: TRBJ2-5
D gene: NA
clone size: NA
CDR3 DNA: TGTGCCAGCTCACCAGGTCTCATCCAAGAGACCCAGTACTTC
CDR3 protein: CASSPGLIQETQYF